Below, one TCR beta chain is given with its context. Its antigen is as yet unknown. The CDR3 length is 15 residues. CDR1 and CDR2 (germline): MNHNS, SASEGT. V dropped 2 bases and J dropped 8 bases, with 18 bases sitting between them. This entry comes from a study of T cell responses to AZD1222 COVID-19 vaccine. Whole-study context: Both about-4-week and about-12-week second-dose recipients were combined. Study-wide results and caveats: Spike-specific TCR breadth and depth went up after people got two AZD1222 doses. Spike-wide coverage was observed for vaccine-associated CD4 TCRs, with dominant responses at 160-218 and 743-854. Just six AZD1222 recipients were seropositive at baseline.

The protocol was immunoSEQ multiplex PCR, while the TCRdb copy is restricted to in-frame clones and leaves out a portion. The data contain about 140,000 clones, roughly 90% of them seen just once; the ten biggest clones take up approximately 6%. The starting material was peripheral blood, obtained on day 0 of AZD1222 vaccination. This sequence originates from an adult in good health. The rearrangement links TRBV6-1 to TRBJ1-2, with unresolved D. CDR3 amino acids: CASSEILPSGLGYTF. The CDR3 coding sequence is TGTGCCAGCAGTGAAATTCTACCTAGTGGGCTCGGCTACACCTTC.